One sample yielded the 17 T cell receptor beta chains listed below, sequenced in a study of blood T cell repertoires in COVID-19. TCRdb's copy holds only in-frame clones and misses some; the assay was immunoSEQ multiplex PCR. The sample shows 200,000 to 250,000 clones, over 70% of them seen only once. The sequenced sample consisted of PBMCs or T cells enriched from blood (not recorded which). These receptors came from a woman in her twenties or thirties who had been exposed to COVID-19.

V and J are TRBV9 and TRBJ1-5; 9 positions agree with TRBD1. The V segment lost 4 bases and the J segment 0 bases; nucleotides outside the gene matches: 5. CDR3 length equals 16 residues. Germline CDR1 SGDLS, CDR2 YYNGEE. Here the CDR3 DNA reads TGTGCCAGCAGCTCTGGACAGGGGTCTAGCAATCAGCCCCAGCATTTT. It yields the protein CASSSGQGSSNQPQHF.

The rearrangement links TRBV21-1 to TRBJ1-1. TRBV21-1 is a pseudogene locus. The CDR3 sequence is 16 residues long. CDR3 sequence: CASSRSRGTFNTEAFF. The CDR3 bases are TGTGCCAGCAGCAGATCCCGCGGGACGTTCAACACTGAAGCTTTCTTT.

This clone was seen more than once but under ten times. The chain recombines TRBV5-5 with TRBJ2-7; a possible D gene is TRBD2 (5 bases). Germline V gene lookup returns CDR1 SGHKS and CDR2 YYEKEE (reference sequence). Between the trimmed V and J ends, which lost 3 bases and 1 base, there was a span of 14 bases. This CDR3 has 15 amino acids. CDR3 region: CASSSGEQVSYEQYF. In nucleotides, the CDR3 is TGTGCCAGCAGCTCCGGGGAGCAGGTGTCCTACGAGCAGTACTTC.

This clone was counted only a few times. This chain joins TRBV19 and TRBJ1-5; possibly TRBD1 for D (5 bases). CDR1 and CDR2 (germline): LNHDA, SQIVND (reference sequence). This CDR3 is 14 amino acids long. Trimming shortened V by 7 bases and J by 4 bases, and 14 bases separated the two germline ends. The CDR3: CASKTGRENQPQHF. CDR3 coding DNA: TGTGCCAGTAAAACAGGACGGGAGAATCAGCCCCAGCATTTT.

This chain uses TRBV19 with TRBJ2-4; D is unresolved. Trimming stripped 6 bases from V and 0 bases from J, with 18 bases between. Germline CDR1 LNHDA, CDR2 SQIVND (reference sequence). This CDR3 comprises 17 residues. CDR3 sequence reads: CASSQFLDSLAKNIQYF. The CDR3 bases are TGTGCCAGTAGCCAGTTCCTAGACTCGTTAGCCAAAAACATTCAGTACTTC. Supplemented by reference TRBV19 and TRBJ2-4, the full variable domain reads DGGITQSPKYLFRKEGQNVTLSCEQNLNHDAMYWYRQDPGQGLRLIYYSQIVNDFQKGDIAEGYSVSREKKESFPLTVTSAQKNPTAFYLCASSQFLDSLAKNIQYFGAGTRLSVL.

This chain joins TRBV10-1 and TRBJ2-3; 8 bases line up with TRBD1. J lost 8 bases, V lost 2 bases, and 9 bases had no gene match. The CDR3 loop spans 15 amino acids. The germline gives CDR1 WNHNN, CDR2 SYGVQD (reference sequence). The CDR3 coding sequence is TGCGCCAGCAGTGAGACGACAGGGGCAGGGGGTACGCAGTATTTT. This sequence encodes CASSETTGAGGTQYF.

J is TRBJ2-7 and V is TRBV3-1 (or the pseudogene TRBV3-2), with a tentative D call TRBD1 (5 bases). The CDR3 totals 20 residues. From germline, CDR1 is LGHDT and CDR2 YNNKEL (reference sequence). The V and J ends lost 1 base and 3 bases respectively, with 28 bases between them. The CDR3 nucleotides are TGTGCCAGCAGCCAAGTTGTGGGGCAGGGTTTGGGTCCTGCCCACTACGAGCAGTACTTC. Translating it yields CASSQVVGQGLGPAHYEQYF.

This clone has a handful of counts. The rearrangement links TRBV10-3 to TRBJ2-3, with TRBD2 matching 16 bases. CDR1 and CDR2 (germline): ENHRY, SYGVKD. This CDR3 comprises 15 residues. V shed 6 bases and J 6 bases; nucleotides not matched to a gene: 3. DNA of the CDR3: TGTGCCATCAGCCCGGGACTAGCGGGAGGGGATACGCAGTATTTT. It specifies CAISPGLAGGDTQYF.

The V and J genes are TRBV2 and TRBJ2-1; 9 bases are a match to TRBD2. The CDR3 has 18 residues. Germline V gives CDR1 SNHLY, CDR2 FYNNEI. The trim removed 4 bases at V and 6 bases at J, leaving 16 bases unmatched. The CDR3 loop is CASSGSVAGEGRLNEQFF. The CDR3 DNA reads TGTGCCAGCAGTGGGTCGGTAGCGGGAGAGGGGCGCCTCAATGAGCAGTTCTTC.

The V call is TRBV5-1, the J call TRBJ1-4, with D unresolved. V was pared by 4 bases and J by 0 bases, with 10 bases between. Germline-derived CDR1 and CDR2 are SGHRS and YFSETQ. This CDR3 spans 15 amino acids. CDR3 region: CASSPQFATNEKLFF. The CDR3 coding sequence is TGCGCCAGCAGCCCGCAGTTTGCAACTAATGAAAAACTGTTTTTT.

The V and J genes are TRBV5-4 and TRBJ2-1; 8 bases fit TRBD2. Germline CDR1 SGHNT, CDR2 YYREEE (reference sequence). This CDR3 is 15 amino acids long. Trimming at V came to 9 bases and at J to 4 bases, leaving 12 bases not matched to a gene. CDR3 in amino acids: CATSPGTRIYNEQFF. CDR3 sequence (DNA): TGTGCCACCTCACCTGGGACTAGAATATACAATGAGCAGTTCTTC.

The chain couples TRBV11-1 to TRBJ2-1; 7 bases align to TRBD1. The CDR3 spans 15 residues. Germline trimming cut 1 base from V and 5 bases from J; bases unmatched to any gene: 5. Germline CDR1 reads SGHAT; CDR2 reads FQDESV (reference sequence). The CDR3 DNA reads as TGTGCCAGCAGCTTAGAAAACAGGGGTCACAATGAGCAGTTCTTC. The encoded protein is CASSLENRGHNEQFF. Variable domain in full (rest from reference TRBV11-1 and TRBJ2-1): EAEVAQSPRYKITEKSQAVAFWCDPISGHATLYWYRQILGQGPELLVQFQDESVVDDSQLPKDRFSAERLKGVDSTLKIQPAELGDSAMYLCASSLENRGHNEQFFGPGTRLTVL.

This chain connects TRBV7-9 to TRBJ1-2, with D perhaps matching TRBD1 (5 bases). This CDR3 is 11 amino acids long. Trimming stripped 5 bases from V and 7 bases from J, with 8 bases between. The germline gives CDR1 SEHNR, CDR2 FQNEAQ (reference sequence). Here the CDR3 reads CASSRGIGYTF. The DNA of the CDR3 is TGTGCCAGCAGCCGGGGGATTGGCTACACCTTC. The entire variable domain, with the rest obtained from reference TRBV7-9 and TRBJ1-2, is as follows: DTGVSQNPRHKITKRGQNVTFRCDPISEHNRLYWYRQTLGQGPEFLTYFQNEAQLEKSRLLSDRFSAERPKGSFSTLEIQRTEQGDSAMYLCASSRGIGYTFGSGTRLTVV.

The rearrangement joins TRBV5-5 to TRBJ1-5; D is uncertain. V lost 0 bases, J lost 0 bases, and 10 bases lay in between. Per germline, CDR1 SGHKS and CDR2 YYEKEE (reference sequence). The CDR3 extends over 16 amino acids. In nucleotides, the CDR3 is TGTGCCAGCAGCTTGGCCGGTGTGAATAGCAATCAGCCCCAGCATTTT. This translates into CASSLAGVNSNQPQHF.

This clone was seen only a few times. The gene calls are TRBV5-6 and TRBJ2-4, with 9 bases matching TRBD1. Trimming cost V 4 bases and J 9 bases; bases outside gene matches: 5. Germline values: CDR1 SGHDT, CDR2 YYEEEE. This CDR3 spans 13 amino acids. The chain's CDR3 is CASSLWDRVIQYF. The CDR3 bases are TGTGCCAGCAGCCTCTGGGACAGGGTCATTCAGTACTTC.

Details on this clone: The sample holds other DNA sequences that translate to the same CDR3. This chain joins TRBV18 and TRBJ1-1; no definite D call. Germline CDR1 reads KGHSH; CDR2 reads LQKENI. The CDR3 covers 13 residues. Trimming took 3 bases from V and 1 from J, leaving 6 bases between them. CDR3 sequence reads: CASSPRQNTEAFF. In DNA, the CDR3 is TGTGCCAGCTCACCGAGACAGAACACTGAAGCTTTCTTT.

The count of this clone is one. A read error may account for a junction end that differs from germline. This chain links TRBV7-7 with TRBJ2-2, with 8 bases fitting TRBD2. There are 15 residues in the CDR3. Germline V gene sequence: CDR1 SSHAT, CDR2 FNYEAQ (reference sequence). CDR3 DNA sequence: TGTGCTAGCAGCCCGTTTAGCGGGAAAACCGGGGAGCTGTTTTTT. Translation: CASSPFSGKTGELFF.